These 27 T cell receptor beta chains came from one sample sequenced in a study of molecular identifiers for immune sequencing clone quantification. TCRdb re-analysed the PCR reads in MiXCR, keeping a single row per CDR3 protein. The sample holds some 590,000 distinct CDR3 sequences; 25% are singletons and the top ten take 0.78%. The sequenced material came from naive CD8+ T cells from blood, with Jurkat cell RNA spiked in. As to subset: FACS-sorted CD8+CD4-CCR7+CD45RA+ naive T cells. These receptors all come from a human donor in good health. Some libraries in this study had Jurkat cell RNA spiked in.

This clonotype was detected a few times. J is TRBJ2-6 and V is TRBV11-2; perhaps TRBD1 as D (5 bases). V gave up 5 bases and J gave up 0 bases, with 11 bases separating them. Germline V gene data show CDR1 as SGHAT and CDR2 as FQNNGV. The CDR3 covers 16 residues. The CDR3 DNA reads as TGTGCCAGCAGCCTCTCCGACAGCTCTGGGGCCAACGTCCTGACTTTC. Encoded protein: CASSLSDSSGANVLTF.

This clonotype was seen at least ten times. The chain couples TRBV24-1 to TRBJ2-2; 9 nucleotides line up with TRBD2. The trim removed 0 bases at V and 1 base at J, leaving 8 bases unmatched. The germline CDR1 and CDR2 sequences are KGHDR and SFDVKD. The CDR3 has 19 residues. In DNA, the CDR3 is TGTGCCACCAGTGATTTGGAGACTCAACTAGCGGGGAACACCGGGGAGCTGTTTTTT. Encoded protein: CATSDLETQLAGNTGELFF.

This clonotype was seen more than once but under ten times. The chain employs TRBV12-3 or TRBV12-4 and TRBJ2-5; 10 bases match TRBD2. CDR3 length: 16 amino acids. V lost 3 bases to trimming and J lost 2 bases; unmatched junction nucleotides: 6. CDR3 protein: CASSLRLAGAQETQYF. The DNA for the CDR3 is TGTGCCAGCAGTTTGAGGCTAGCGGGGGCTCAAGAGACCCAGTACTTC.

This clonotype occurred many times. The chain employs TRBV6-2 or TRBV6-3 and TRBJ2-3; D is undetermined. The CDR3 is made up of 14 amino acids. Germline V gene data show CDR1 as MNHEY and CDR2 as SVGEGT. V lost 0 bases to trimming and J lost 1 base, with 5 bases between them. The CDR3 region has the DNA TGTGCCAGCAGTTACTCGGACGGCACAGATACGCAGTATTTT. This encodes CASSYSDGTDTQYF.

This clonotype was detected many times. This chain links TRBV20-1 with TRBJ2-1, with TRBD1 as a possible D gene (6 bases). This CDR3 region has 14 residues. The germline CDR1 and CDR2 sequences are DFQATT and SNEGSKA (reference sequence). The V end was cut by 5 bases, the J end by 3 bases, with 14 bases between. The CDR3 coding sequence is TGCAGTGCTCCTAGGACAGTGAACTACAATGAGCAGTTCTTC. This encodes CSAPRTVNYNEQFF.

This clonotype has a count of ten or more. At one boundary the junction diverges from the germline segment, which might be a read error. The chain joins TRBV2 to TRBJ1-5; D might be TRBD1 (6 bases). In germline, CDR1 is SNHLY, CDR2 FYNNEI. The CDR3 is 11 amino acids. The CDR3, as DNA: TGTGCCAGCGGTGACAGGCAGCCCCAGCATTTT. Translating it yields CASGDRQPQHF.

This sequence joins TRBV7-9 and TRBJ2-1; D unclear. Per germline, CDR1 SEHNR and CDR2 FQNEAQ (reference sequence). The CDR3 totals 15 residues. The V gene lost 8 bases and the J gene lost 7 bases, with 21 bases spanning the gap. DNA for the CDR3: TGTGCCAGCGGCCCGCCAAAAGGAGAGTGGAATGAGCAGTTCTTC. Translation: CASGPPKGEWNEQFF.

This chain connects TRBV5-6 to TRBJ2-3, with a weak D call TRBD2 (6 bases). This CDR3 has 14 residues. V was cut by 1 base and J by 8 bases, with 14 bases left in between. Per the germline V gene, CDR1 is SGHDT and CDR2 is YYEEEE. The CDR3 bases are TGTGCCAGCAGCTTGCCTAGCGAGCCAGGTACGCAGTATTTT. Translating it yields CASSLPSEPGTQYF.

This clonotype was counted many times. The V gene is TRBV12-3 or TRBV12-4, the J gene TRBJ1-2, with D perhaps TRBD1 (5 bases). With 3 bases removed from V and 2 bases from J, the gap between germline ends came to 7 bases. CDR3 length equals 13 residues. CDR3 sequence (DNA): TGTGCCAGCAGTTTTGACAGCAACTATGGCTACACCTTC. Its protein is CASSFDSNYGYTF.

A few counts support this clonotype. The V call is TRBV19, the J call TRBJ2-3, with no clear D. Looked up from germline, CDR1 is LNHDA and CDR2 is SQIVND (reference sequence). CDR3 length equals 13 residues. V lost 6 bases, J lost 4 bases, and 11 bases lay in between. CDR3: CASSPDWADTQYF. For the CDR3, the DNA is TGTGCCAGTAGCCCAGACTGGGCAGATACGCAGTATTTT.

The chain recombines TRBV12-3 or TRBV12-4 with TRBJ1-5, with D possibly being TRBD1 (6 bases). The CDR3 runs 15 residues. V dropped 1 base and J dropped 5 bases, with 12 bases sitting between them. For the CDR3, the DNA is TGTGCCAGCAGTTTAGATAGCAGGGGATATCAGCCCCAGCATTTT. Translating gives CASSLDSRGYQPQHF.

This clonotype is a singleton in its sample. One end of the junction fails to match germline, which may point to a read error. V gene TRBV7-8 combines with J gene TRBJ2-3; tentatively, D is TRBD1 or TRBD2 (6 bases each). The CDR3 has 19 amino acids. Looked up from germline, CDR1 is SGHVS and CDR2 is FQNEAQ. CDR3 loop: CASSFRASGEAAATGTQYF. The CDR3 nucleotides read TGTGCCAGCAGCTTTAGGGCCTCAGGGGAGGCGGCCGCCACAGGTACGCAGTATTTT.

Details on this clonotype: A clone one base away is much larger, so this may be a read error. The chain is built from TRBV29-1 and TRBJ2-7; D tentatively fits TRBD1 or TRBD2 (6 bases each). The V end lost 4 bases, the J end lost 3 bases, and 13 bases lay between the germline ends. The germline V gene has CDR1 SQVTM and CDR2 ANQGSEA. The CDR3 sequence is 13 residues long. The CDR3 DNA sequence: TGCAGCGTTGGAACGGGGGCTTACTACGAGCAGTACTTC. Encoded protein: CSVGTGAYYEQYF.

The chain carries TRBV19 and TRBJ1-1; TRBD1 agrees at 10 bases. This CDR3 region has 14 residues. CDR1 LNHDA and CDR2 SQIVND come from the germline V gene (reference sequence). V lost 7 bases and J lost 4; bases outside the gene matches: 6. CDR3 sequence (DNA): TGTGCCAGTACAGGGACAGGGGTGTTCACTGAAGCTTTCTTT. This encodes CASTGTGVFTEAFF.

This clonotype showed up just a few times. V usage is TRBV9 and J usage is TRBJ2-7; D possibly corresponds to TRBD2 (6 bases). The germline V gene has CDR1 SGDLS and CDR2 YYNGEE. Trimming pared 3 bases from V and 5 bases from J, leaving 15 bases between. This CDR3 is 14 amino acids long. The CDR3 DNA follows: TGTGCCAGCAGCGCCGATGGAGGGGTGCACGAGCAGTACTTC. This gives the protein CASSADGGVHEQYF.

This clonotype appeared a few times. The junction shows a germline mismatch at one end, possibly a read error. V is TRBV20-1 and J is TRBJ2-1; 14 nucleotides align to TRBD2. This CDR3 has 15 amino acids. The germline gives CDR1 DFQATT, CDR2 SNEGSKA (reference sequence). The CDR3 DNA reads TGCAGTGCTCTACCTCGGACTAGCGGGGGGCCGGAGCATGTCTTC. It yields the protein CSALPRTSGGPEHVF.

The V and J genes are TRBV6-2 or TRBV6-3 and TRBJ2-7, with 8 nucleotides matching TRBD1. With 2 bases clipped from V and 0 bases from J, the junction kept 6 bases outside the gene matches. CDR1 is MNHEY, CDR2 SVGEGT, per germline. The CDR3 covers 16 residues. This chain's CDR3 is CASSYGPGQASYEQYF. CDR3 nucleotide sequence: TGTGCCAGCAGTTACGGACCGGGACAGGCCTCCTACGAGCAGTACTTC.

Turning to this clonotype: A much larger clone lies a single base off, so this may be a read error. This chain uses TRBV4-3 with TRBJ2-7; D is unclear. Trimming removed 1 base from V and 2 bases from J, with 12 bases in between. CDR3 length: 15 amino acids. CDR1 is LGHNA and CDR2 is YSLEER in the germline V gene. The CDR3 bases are TGCGCCAGCAGCCAAGGTTCTGGCAGTGCCTACGAGCAGTACTTC. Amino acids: CASSQGSGSAYEQYF.

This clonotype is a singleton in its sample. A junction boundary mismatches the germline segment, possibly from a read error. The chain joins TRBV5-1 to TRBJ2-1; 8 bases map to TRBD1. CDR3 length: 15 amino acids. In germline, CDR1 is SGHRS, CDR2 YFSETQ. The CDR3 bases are TGCGCCAGCAGCTTGTGGCAGGGGGCAGGCAATGAGAAGTTCTTC. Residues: CASSLWQGAGNEKFF.

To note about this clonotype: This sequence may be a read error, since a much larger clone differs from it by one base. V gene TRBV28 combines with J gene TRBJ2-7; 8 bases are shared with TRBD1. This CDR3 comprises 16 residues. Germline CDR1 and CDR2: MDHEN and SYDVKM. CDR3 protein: CASNQPTGAAPYEQCF. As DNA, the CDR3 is TGTGCCAGCAACCAACCGACAGGGGCCGCCCCCTACGAGCAGTGCTTC.

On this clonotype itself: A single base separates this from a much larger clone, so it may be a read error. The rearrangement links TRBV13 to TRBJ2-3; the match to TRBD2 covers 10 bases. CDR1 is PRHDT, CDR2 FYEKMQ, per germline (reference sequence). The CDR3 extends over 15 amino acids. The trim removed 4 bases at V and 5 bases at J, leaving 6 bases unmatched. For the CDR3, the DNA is TGTGCCAGCAGCTGGACTAGCGGCGACAGAGATACGCAGTATTTT. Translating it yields CASSWTSGDRDTQYF.

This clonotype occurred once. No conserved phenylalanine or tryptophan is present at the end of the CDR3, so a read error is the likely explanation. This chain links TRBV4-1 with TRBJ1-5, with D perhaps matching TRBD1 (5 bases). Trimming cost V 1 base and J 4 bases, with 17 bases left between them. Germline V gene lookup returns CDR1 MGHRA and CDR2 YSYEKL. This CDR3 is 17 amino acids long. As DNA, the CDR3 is TGCGCCAGCAGCCAAGGTTATCGACAGCCGGAAAATCAGCCCCAGCATTAT. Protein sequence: CASSQGYRQPENQPQHY.

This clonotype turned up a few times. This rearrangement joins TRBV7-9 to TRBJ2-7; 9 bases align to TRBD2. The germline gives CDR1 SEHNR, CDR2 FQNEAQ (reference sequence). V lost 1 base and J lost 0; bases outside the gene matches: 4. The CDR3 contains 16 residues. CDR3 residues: CASSLVASGASYEQYF. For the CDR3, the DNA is TGTGCCAGCAGCTTAGTTGCTAGCGGGGCCTCCTACGAGCAGTACTTC.

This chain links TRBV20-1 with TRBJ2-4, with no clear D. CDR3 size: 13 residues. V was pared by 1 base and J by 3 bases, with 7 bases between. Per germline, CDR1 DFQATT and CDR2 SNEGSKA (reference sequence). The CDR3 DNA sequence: TGCAGTGCTAGAGGGTCAAACAAAAACATTCAGTACTTC. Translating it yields CSARGSNKNIQYF.

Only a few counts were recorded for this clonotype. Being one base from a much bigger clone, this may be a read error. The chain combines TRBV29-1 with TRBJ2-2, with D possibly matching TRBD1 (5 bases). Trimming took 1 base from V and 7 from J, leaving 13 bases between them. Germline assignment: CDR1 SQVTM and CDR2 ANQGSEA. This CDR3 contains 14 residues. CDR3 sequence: CSVEGRAEYGELFF. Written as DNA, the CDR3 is TGCAGCGTTGAAGGCAGGGCAGAGTACGGGGAGCTGTTTTTT.

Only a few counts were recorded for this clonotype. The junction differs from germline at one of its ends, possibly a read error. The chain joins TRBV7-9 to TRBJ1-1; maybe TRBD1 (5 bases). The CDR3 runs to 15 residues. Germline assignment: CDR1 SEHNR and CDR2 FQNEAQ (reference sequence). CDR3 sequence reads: CASSLWRGQNTEALF. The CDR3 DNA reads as TGTGCCAGCAGTTTATGGAGGGGTCAGAACACTGAAGCTCTCTTT.

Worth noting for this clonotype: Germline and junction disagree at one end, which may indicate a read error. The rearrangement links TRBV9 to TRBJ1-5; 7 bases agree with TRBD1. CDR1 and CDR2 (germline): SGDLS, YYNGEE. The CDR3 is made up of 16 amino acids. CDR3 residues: CASSVEAGGLAAPPHF. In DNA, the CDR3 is TGTGCCAGCAGCGTAGAGGCAGGGGGGTTAGCCGCACCCCCGCATTTT.